This entry features one T cell receptor beta chain sequence. What it binds is not known. Germline CDR1 is LNHDA and CDR2 is SQIVND (reference sequence). This CDR3 is 15 amino acids long. V lost 6 bases, J lost 4 bases, and 18 bases lay in between. This specimen belongs to a study of long-term antiretroviral therapy in people with HIV. Study observations and caveats: Spans of CDR3 length were tighter for HIV repertoires than for controls.

A v3.0 immunoSEQ assay was performed at survey level. In sequencing, roughly 40,000-50,000 T-cell genomes per sample were targeted. Clones were sequenced by immunoSEQ multiplex PCR, and TCRdb holds only the in-frame ones, with some missing. The repertoire holds about 21,000 clones, with about four fifths as singletons. The gene calls are TRBV19 and TRBJ1-1; possible D gene TRBD1, 5 bases. The TCR originated in a man in his forties or fifties with HIV. Sequenced here: unsorted PBMCs, sampled at the start of antiretroviral therapy. The CDR3 loop reads CASSDAGGESTEAFF. CDR3 bases: TGTGCCAGTAGCGACGCCGGAGGGGAGAGCACTGAAGCTTTCTTT.